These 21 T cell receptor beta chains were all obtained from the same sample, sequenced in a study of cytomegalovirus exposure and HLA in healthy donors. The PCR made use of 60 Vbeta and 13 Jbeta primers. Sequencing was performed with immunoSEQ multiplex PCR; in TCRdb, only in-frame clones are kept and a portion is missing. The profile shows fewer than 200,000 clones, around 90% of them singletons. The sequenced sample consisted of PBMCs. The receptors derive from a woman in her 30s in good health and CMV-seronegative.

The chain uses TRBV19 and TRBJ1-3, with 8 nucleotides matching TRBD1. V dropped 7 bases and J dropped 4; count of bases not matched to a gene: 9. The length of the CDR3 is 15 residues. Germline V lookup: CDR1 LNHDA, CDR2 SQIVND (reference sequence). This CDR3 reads CASMEEQGVGNTIYF. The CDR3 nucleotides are TGTGCCAGTATGGAGGAACAGGGGGTCGGAAACACCATATATTTT.

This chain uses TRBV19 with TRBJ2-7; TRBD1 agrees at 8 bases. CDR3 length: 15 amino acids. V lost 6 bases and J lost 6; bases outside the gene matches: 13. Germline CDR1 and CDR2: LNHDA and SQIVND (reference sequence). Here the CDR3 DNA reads TGTGCCAGTAGCGGCGGGACAGGAGGTAGGCGCGAGCAGTACTTC. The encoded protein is CASSGGTGGRREQYF.

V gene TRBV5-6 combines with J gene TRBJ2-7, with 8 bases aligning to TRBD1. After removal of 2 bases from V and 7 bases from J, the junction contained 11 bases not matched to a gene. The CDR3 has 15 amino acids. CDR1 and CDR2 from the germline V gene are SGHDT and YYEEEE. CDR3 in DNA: TGTGCCAGCAGCTTTTTGGACAGGGCTGTGGGGGAGCAGTACTTC. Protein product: CASSFLDRAVGEQYF. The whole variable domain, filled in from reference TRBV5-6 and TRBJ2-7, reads DAGVTQSPTHLIKTRGQQVTLRCSPKSGHDTVSWYQQALGQGPQFIFQYYEEEERQRGNFPDRFSGHQFPNYSSELNVNALLLGDSALYLCASSFLDRAVGEQYFGPGTRLTVT.

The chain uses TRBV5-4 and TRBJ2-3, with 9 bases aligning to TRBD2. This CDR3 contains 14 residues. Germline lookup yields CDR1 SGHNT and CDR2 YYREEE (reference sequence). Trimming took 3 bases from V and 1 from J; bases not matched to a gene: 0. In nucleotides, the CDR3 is TGTGCCAGCAGCTCTAGCGGGGGCACAGATACGCAGTATTTT. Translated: CASSSSGGTDTQYF.

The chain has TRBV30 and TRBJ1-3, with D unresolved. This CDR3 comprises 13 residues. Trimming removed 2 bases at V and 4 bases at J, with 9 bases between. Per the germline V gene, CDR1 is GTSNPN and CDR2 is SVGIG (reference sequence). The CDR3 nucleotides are TGTGCCTGGAGTCGCGCTATGGGAAACACCATATATTTT. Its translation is CAWSRAMGNTIYF.

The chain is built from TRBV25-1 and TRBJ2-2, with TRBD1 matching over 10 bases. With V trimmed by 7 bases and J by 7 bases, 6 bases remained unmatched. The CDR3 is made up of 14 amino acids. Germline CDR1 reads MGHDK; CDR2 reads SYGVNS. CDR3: CASTGDRGFGELFF. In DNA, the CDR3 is TGTGCCAGCACCGGGGACAGGGGTTTCGGGGAGCTGTTTTTT.

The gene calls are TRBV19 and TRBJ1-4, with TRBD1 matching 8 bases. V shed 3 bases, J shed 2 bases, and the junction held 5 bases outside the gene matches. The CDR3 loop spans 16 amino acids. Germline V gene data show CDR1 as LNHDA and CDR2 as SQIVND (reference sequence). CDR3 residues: CASSIARQGTNEKLFF. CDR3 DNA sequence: TGTGCCAGTAGTATCGCGCGACAGGGGACTAATGAAAAACTGTTTTTT.

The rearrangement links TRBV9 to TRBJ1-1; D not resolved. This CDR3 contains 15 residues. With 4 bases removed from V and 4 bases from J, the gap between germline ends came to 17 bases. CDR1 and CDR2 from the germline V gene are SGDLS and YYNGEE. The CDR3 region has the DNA TGTGCCAGCAGCCCCAACAGCGCCCGGGGCACTGAAGCTTTCTTT. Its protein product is CASSPNSARGTEAFF.

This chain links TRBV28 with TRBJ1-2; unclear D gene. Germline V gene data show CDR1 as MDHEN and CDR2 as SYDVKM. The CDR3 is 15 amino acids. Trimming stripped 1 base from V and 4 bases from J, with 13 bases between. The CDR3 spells CASSLLGRPLYGYTF. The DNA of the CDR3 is TGTGCCAGCAGTTTATTGGGCAGGCCCCTCTATGGCTACACCTTC.

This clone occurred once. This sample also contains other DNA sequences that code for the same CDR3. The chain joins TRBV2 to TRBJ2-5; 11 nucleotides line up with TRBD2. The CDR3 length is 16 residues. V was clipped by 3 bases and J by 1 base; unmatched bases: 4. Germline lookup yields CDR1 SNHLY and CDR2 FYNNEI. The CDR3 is CASSETSGDLQETQYF. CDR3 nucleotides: TGTGCCAGCAGTGAGACTAGCGGGGACCTCCAAGAGACCCAGTACTTC.

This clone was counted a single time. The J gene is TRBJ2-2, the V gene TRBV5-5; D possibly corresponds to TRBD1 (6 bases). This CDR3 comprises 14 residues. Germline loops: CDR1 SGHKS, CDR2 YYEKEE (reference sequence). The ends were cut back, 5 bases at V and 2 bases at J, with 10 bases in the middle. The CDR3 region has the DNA TGTGCCAGCAGGACAGGACAAAACACCGGGGAGCTGTTTTTT. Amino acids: CASRTGQNTGELFF.

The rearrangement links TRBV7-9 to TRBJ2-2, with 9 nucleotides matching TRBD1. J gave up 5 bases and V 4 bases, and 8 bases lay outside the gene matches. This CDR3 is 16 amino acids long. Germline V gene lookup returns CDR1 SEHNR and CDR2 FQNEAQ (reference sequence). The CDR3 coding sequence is TGTGCCAGCAGCTCACAGGGGGCGAGGGCTACCGGGGAGCTGTTTTTT. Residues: CASSSQGARATGELFF. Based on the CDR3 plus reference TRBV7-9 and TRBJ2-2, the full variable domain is DTGVSQNPRHKITKRGQNVTFRCDPISEHNRLYWYRQTLGQGPEFLTYFQNEAQLEKSRLLSDRFSAERPKGSFSTLEIQRTEQGDSAMYLCASSSQGARATGELFFGEGSRLTVL.

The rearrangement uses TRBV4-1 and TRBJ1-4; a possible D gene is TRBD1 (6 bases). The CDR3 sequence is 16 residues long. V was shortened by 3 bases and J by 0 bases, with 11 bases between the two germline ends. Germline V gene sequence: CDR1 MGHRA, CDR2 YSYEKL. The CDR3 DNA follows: TGCGCCAGCAGCCAGGACAGAACTACAACTAATGAAAAACTGTTTTTT. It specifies CASSQDRTTTNEKLFF.

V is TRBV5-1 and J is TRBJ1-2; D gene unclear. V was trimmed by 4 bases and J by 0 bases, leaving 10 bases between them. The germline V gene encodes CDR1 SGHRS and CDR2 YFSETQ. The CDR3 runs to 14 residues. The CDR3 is CASSGGRTNYGYTF. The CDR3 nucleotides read TGCGCCAGCAGCGGTGGCAGGACTAACTATGGCTACACCTTC.

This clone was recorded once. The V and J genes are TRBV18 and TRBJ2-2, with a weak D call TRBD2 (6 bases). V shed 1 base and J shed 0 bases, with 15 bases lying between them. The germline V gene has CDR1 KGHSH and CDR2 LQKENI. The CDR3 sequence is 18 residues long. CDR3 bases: TGTGCCAGCTCACCACTGACCTTCGGGGGAGCGAACACCGGGGAGCTGTTTTTT. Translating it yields CASSPLTFGGANTGELFF.

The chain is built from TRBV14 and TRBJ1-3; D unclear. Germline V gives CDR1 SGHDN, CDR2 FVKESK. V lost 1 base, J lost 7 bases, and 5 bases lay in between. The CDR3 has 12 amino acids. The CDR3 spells CASSQGRNTIYF. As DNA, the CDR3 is TGTGCCAGCAGCCAAGGCCGGAACACCATATATTTT.

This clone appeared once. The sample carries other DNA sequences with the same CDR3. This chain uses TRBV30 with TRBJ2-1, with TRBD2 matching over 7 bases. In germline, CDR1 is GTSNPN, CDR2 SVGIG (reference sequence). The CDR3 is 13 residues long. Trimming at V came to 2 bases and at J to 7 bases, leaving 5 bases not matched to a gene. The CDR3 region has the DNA TGTGCCTGGAGTCGCGGGAGAACGAATGAGCAGTTCTTC. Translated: CAWSRGRTNEQFF.

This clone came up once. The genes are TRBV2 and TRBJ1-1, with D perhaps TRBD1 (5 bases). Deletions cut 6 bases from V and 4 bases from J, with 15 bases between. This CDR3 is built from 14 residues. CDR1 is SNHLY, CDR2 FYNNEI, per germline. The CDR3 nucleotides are TGTGCCAGCAGAGGGGCGGGGGTTGGCACTGAAGCTTTCTTT. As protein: CASRGAGVGTEAFF.

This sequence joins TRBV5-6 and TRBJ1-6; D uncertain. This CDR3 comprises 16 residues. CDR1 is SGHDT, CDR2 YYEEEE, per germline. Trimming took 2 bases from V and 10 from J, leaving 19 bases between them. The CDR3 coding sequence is TGTGCCAGCAGCTTCAAGGGAGGTAATAGGGAATCACCCCTCCACTTT. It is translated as CASSFKGGNRESPLHF.

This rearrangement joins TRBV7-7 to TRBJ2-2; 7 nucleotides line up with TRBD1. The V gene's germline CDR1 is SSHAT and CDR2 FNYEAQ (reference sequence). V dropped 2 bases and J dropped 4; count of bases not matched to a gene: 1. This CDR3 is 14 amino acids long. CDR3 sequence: CASSLRQGTGELFF. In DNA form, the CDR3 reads TGTGCCAGCAGCTTACGACAGGGCACCGGGGAGCTGTTTTTT.

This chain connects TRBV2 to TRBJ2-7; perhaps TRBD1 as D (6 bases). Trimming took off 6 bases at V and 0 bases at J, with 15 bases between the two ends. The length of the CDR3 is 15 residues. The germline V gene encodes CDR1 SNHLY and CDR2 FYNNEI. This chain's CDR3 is CASRATGLSSYEQYF. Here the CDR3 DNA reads TGTGCCAGCAGGGCGACAGGCCTGAGCTCCTACGAGCAGTACTTC.